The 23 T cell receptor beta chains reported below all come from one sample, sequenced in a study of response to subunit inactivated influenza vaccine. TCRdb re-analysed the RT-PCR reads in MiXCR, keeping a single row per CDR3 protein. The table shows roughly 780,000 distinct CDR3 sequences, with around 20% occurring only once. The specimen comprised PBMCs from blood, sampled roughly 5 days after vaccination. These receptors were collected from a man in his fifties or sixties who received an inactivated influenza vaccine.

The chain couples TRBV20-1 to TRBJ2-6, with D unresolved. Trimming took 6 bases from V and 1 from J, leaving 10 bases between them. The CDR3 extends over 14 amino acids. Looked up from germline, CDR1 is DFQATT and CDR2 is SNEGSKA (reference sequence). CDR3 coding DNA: TGCAGTGCGAAACAAGTTTCTGGGGCCAACGTCCTGACTTTC. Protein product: CSAKQVSGANVLTF.

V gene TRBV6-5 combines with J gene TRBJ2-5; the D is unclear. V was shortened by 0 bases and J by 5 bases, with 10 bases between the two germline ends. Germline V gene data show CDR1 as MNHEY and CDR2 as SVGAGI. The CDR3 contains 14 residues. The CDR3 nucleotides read TGTGCCAGCAGTTACTCTTTTCGCTTGGAGACCCAGTACTTC. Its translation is CASSYSFRLETQYF.

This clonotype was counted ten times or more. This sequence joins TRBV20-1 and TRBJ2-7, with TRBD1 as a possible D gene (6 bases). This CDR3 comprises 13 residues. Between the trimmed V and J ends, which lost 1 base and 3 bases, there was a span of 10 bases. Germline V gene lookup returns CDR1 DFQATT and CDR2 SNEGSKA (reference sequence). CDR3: CSARGTEDYEQYF. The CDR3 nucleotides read TGCAGTGCTAGAGGGACAGAAGACTACGAGCAGTACTTC.

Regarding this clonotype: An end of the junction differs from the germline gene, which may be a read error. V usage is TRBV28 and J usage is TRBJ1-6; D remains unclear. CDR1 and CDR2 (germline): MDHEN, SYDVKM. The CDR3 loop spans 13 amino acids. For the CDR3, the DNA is TGTGCCAGCACTGTGACTGAAAATTCACCCCTCAACTTT. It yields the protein CASTVTENSPLNF.

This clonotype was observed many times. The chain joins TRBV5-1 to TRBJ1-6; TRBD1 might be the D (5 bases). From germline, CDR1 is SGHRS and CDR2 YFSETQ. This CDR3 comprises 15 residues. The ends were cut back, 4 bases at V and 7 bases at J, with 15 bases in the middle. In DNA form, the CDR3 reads TGCGCCAGCAGCAGAGCCGGGACTCGAAATTCACCCCTCCACTTT. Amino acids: CASSRAGTRNSPLHF.

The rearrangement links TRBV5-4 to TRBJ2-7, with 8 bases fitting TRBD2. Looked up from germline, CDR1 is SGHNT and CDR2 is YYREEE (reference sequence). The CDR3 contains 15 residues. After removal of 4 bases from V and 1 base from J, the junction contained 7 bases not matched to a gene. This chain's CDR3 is CASSPSTSVSYEQYF. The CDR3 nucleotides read TGTGCCAGCAGCCCGTCGACTAGCGTTTCCTACGAGCAGTACTTC.

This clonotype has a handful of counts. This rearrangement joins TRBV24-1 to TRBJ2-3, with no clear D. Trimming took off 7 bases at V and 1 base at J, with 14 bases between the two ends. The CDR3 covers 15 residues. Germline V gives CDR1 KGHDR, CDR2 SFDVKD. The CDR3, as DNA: TGTGCCACCAGCTCCGCGTTTCTGGGCACAGATACGCAGTATTTT. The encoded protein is CATSSAFLGTDTQYF.

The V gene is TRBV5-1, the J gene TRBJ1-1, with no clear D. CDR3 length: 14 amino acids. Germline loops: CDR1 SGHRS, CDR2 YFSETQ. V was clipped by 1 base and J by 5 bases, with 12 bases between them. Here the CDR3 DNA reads TGCGCCAGCAGCTTGAGCAAGGATAGGACTGAAGCTTTCTTT. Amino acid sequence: CASSLSKDRTEAFF.

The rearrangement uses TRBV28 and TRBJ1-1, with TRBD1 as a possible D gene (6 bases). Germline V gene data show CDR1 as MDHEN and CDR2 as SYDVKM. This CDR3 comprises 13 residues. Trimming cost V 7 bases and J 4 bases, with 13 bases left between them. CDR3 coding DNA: TGTGCCAGCAACAGGGTCGACACCACTGAAGCTTTCTTT. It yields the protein CASNRVDTTEAFF.

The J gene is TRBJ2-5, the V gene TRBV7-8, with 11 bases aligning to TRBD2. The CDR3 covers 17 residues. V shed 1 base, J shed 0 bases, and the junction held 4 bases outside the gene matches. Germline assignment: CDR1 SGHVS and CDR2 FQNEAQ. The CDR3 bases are TGTGCCAGCAGCTTAGGGGGACTAGCGGAGGACCAAGAGACCCAGTACTTC. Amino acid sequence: CASSLGGLAEDQETQYF.

The CDR3: CASSLGPSGGRTDTQYF. The CDR3 DNA follows: TGTGCCAGCAGCTTAGGGCCTAGCGGGGGACGCACAGATACGCAGTATTTT. The rearrangement joins TRBV7-2 to TRBJ2-3, with 10 bases matching TRBD2. The CDR3 runs 17 residues. V gave up 1 base and J gave up 1 base; unmatched junction bases: 5. Germline loops: CDR1 SGHTA, CDR2 FQGNSA.

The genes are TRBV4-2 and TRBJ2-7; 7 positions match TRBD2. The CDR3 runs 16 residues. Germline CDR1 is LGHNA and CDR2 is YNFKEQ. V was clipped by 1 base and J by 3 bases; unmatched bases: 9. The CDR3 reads CASSQVGGRAVYEQYF. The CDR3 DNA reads TGTGCCAGCAGCCAAGTTGGAGGGAGGGCCGTCTACGAGCAGTACTTC.

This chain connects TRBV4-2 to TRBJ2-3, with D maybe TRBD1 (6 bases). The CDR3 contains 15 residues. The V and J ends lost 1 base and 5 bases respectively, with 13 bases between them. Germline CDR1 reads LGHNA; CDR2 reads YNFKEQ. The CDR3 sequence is CASSQARGHQDTQYF. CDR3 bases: TGTGCCAGCAGCCAAGCTAGGGGACACCAAGATACGCAGTATTTT.

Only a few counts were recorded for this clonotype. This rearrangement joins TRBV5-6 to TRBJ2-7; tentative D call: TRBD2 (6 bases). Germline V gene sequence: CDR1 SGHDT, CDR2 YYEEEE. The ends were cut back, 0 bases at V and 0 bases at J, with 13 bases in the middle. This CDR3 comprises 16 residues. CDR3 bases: TGTGCCAGCAGCTTGGGTCCGGGACTGGGCTCCTACGAGCAGTACTTC. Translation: CASSLGPGLGSYEQYF.

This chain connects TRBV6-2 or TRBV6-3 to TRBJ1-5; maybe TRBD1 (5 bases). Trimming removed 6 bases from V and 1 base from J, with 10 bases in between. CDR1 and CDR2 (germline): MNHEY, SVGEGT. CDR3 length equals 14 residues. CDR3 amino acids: CASSWGKSNQPQHF. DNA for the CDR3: TGTGCCAGCAGCTGGGGCAAAAGCAATCAGCCCCAGCATTTT.

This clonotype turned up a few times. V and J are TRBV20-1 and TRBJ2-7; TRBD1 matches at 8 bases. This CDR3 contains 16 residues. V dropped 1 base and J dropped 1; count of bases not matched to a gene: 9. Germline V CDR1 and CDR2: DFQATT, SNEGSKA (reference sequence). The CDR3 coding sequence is TGCAGTGCTAGAGCCATAACAGGGGGTAGATCCTACGAGCAGTACTTC. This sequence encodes CSARAITGGRSYEQYF.

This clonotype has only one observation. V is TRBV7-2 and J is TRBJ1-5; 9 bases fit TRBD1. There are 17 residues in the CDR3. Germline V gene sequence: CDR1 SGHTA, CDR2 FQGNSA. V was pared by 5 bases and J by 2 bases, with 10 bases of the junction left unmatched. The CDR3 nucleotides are TGTGCCAGCAGCCTAGGGAGGGGGACAGGGCGCAATCAGCCCCAGCATTTT. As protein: CASSLGRGTGRNQPQHF.

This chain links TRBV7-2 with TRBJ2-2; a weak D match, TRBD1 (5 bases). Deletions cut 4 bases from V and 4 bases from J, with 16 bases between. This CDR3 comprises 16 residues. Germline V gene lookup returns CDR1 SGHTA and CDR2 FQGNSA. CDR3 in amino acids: CASSSFLRAGTGELFF. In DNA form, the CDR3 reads TGTGCCAGCAGCTCATTTCTCAGGGCTGGCACCGGGGAGCTGTTTTTT.

The DNA for the CDR3 is TGTGCCATCAGTGGCTTGCAGGGCGATGAGCAGTTCTTC. Protein sequence: CAISGLQGDEQFF. The rearrangement links TRBV10-3 to TRBJ2-1, with TRBD1 as a possible D gene (5 bases). Germline assignment: CDR1 ENHRY and CDR2 SYGVKD. The CDR3 consists of 13 residues. V was clipped by 4 bases and J by 8 bases, with 12 bases between them.

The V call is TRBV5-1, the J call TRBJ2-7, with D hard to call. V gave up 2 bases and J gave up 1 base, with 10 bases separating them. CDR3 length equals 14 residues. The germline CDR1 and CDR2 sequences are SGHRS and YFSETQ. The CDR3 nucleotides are TGCGCCAGCAGCTTAGGGATAACTTCCTACGAGCAGTACTTC. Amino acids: CASSLGITSYEQYF.

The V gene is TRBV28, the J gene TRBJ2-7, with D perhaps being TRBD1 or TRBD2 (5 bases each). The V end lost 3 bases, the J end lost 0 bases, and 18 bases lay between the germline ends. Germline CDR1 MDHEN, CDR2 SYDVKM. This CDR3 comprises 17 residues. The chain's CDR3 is CASSFKVESGSSYEQYF. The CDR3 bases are TGTGCCAGCAGTTTTAAGGTGGAGTCAGGGAGCTCCTACGAGCAGTACTTC.

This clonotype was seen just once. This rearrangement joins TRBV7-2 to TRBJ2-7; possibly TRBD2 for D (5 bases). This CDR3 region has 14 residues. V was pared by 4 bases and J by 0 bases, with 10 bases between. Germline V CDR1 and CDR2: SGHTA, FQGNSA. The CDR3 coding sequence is TGTGCCAGCAGCTCACTAGGCATCTCCTACGAGCAGTACTTC. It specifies CASSSLGISYEQYF.

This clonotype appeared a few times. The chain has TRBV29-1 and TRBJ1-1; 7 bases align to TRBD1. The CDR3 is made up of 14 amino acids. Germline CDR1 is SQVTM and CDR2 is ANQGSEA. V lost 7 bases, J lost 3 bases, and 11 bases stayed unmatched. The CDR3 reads CSALRQGGHTEAFF. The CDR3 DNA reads TGCAGCGCCCTCAGACAGGGCGGGCACACTGAAGCTTTCTTT.